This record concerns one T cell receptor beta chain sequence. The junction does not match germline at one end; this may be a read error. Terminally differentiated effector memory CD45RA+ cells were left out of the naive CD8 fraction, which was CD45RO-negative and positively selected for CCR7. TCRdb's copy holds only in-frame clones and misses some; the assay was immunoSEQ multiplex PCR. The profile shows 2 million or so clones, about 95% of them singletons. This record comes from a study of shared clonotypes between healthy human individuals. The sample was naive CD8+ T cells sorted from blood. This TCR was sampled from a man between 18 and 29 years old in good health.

The CDR3 DNA sequence: TGCGCCAGCGGTGAGGGGGCGGGTGAGCAGTTCTTC. Amino acids: CASGEGAGEQFF. V is TRBV10-1 and J is TRBJ2-1, with 7 bases identical to TRBD1. The CDR3 extends over 12 amino acids. Per the germline V gene, CDR1 is WNHNN and CDR2 is SYGVQD (reference sequence).